This TCR beta chain was retrieved from a study of OX40 agonist ivuxolimab in advanced cancers. CDR1 MDHEN and CDR2 SYDVKM come from the germline V gene. CDR3 length: 14 amino acids. With V trimmed by 6 bases and J by 10 bases, 13 bases remained unmatched. Using immunoSEQ multiplex PCR, the repertoire was profiled, and TCRdb retains in-frame clones only, with some absent. The table shows tens of thousands of clones, with approximately 90% occurring only once. The genes are TRBV28 and TRBJ2-5; 8 nucleotides align to TRBD1. The source is an adult with an advanced solid tumor such as melanoma, head and neck, liver or kidney cancer. The specimen was CD4+ or CD8+ T cells sorted from blood, collected in a trial of the OX40 agonist ivuxolimab. DNA of the CDR3: TGTGCCAGCAGCCTGACAGGGGTTCATGGTAACCAGTACTTC. It translates to CASSLTGVHGNQYF. The full variable domain, completed using reference TRBV28 and TRBJ2-5, is DVKVTQSSRYLVKRTGEKVFLECVQDMDHENMFWYRQDPGLGLRLIYFSYDVKMKEKGDIPEGYSVSREKKERFSLILESASTNQTSMYLCASSLTGVHGNQYFGPGTRLLVL.